One and the same sample provided the 12 T cell receptor beta chains below, sequenced in a study of patients and donors after allogeneic stem cell transplantation. In TCRdb, the RT-PCR reads were re-called with MiXCR into one record per CDR3 protein. The data hold over 150,000 distinct CDR3 sequences, with over 25% observed a single time. The sample was blood, either unsorted or a sorted T cell fraction (not recorded which). Source of these receptors: a human donor who was either an allogeneic HSCT recipient or a stem cell or donor lymphocyte infusion donor (not recorded which). It is not recorded whose cells these are; they may come from a transplant donor.

The chain employs TRBV4-3 and TRBJ2-6; TRBD2 matches at 9 bases. Germline V gives CDR1 LGHNA, CDR2 YSLEER. The CDR3 length is 17 residues. Trimming took 4 bases from V and 3 from J; bases not matched to a gene: 7. This CDR3 reads CASSLSSGTFGANVLTF. CDR3 DNA sequence: TGCGCCAGCAGCCTTTCTAGCGGGACCTTTGGGGCCAACGTCCTGACTTTC.

This clonotype was counted at least ten times. The V gene is TRBV29-1, the J gene TRBJ1-1, with D uncertain. The CDR3 is 14 amino acids. V dropped 7 bases and J dropped 1 base, with 16 bases sitting between them. Germline values: CDR1 SQVTM, CDR2 ANQGSEA. For the CDR3, the DNA is TGCAGCGCGAGTATGGGCAGGCAGAACACTGAAGCTTTCTTT. Encoded protein: CSASMGRQNTEAFF.

The chain employs TRBV7-6 and TRBJ2-5; D is unresolved. The V gene lost 2 bases and the J gene lost 5 bases, with 15 bases spanning the gap. Germline V gene data show CDR1 as SGHVS and CDR2 as FNYEAQ. The CDR3 spans 15 residues. CDR3 amino acids: CASSLPYARTETQYF. The CDR3, as DNA: TGTGCCAGCAGCTTACCCTACGCCAGGACCGAGACCCAGTACTTC. Full variable domain (outside the CDR3, taken from reference TRBV7-6 and TRBJ2-5): GAGVSQSPRYKVTKRGQDVALRCDPISGHVSLYWYRQALGQGPEFLTYFNYEAQQDKSGLPNDRFSAERPEGSISTLTIQRTEQRDSAMYRCASSLPYARTETQYFGPGTRLLVL.

This clonotype occurred a few times. The J gene is TRBJ2-3, the V gene TRBV28; D not resolved. This CDR3 comprises 14 residues. V was cut by 2 bases and J by 2 bases, with 8 bases left in between. CDR1 is MDHEN and CDR2 is SYDVKM in the germline V gene. CDR3 sequence: CASSLRFTTDTQYF. DNA of the CDR3: TGTGCCAGCAGTTTACGGTTTACCACAGATACGCAGTATTTT.

The V and J genes are TRBV12-3 or TRBV12-4 and TRBJ2-5; 8 nucleotides agree with TRBD2. The CDR3 contains 17 residues. Trimming at V came to 2 bases and at J to 5 bases, leaving 13 bases not matched to a gene. The CDR3: CASSLLGLVAGYETQYF. For the CDR3, the DNA is TGTGCCAGCAGTTTATTGGGTTTGGTAGCGGGATATGAGACCCAGTACTTC.

The CDR3 region is CSAPLRGSGNTIYF. CDR3 nucleotides: TGCAGTGCCCCCTTAAGGGGCTCTGGAAACACCATATATTTT. This chain links TRBV20-1 with TRBJ1-3; possible D gene TRBD1, 5 bases. The CDR3 sequence is 14 residues long. The germline V gene encodes CDR1 DFQATT and CDR2 SNEGSKA (reference sequence). Trimming stripped 6 bases from V and 0 bases from J, with 12 bases between.

The V call is TRBV29-1, the J call TRBJ2-4, with 8 bases lining up with TRBD2. This CDR3 region has 16 residues. V trimming: 4 bases; J trimming: 3 bases; junction bases outside the gene matches: 11. Germline V gene data show CDR1 as SQVTM and CDR2 as ANQGSEA. The CDR3 loop reads CSVVTSAPLGKNIQYF. In DNA form, the CDR3 reads TGCAGCGTTGTGACTAGCGCGCCTCTCGGCAAAAACATTCAGTACTTC.

This clonotype has just one count. The chain carries TRBV12-3 or TRBV12-4 and TRBJ2-3; TRBD2 is a possible D gene (6 bases). The CDR3 has 15 residues. V gave up 1 base and J gave up 0 bases, with 8 bases separating them. The CDR3 is CASSLVAESTDTQYF. DNA of the CDR3: TGTGCCAGCAGTTTAGTAGCGGAAAGCACAGATACGCAGTATTTT.

There are a few counts of this clonotype. The chain is built from TRBV7-8 and TRBJ1-5; a weak D match, TRBD1 (5 bases). This CDR3 region has 14 residues. Germline lookup yields CDR1 SGHVS and CDR2 FQNEAQ. Trimming left V 2 bases short and J 7 bases short, with 12 bases between. CDR3 protein: CASSLFSGRQPQHF. The CDR3 DNA reads TGTGCCAGCAGCTTATTCTCAGGGCGACAGCCCCAGCATTTT.

In its sample, this clonotype was seen a few times. J is TRBJ1-6 and V is TRBV7-9; the D gene is possibly TRBD1 (5 bases). This CDR3 contains 16 residues. Germline lookup yields CDR1 SEHNR and CDR2 FQNEAQ (reference sequence). Trimming removed 5 bases from V and 7 bases from J, with 18 bases in between. Written as DNA, the CDR3 is TGTGCCAGCAGCCCCCAGGTTGGGGCTGAGAATTCACCCCTCCACTTT. Translation: CASSPQVGAENSPLHF.

CDR3 residues: CASSWGQGGSYGYTF. CDR3 nucleotides: TGTGCCAGCAGCTGGGGACAGGGAGGAAGCTATGGCTACACCTTC. The chain is built from TRBV7-9 and TRBJ1-2; 9 bases align to TRBD1. This CDR3 contains 15 residues. V shed 4 bases and J 4 bases; nucleotides not matched to a gene: 7. CDR1 and CDR2 from the germline V gene are SEHNR and FQNEAQ (reference sequence).

This clonotype was seen many times. The chain joins TRBV12-3 or TRBV12-4 to TRBJ1-2, with a weak D call TRBD1 (5 bases). Trimming stripped 3 bases from V and 7 bases from J, with 9 bases between. The length of the CDR3 is 12 residues. The CDR3 region is CASSFLGAGYTF. CDR3 bases: TGTGCCAGCAGTTTTTTAGGGGCTGGCTACACCTTC.